This T cell receptor (beta chain) derives from a study of shared clonotypes between healthy human individuals. Study observations and caveats: Incomplete sequencing of sorted subsets was indicated by rarefaction despite large depth.

Under the authors' procedure: From ImmunoSEQ came sequences covering only the junction and carrying no quality scores, so filtering differed. The table came from immunoSEQ multiplex PCR; TCRdb's copy has only in-frame clones and leaves some out. That table is the source of V, J and clone size, and D and trimming were worked out from the DNA. The sample shows almost 750,000 clones, roughly two thirds of them seen only once. The V gene lost 3 bases and the J gene lost 7 bases, with 12 bases spanning the gap. Germline V gene data show CDR1 as LGHNA and CDR2 as YNFKEQ. There are 14 residues in the CDR3. With regard to this clone: The target antigen is unknown.

Specimen: memory CD4+ T cells sorted from blood. As for subset: CD45RA-negative fraction. The chain joins TRBV4-2 to TRBJ1-4; maybe TRBD1 (5 bases). The TCR originated in a woman younger than 45 in good health. CDR3 residues: CASSQGGSGEKLFF. The DNA of the CDR3 is TGTGCCAGCAGCCAGGGGGGGTCGGGTGAAAAACTGTTTTTT.